These T cell receptor beta chains were read from a single sample in a study of human T cells and chemical hapten exposure. From the RACE reads, TCRdb called clonotypes with MiXCR, one entry per CDR3 protein. There are tens of thousands of distinct CDR3 sequences in the sample; about 11% occur only once, and approximately 4% lies in the top ten. Sequences were derived from whole blood, sampled in connection with sensitization to the hapten diphenylcyclopropenone (DPC). The receptors originated from a woman aged 40 to 55 with alopecia areata. Some clones in this sample may be carry-over from other donors' samples. CDR3s include the opening cysteine and the closing phenylalanine or tryptophan. D genes are given only for firm matches. Size tells how often a clone was seen (once, few, many) or the class of an expanded clone, and some rows leave it out.

clone_size,j_call,d_call,v_call,cdr3_aa,cdr3_nt
many,TRBJ1-1,-,TRBV29-1,CSVEQGMNTEAFF,TGCAGCGTTGAACAGGGTATGAACACTGAAGCTTTCTTT
-,TRBJ2-3,-,TRBV4-1,CASSQRTGTDTQYF,TGCGCCAGCAGCCAACGGACAGGCACAGATACGCAGTATTTT
-,TRBJ2-5,-,TRBV4-3,CASSQGGRLQETQYF,TGCGCCAGCAGCCAAGGAGGTAGACTTCAAGAGACCCAGTACTTC
many,TRBJ2-7,TRBD1,TRBV5-1,CASSSTGTGAYEQYF,TGCGCCAGCAGCAGCACCGGGACAGGGGCCTACGAGCAGTACTTC
many,TRBJ1-5,-,TRBV18,CASSPVRTALSNQPQHF,TGTGCCAGCTCACCTGTTCGGACGGCACTTAGCAATCAGCCCCAGCATTTT
few,TRBJ2-5,-,TRBV27,CASSLYGQIRGTQYF,TGTGCCAGCAGTTTATATGGGCAGATACGGGGGACCCAGTACTTC
many,TRBJ1-5,TRBD1,TRBV19,CASSQPDRGGDQPQHF,TGTGCCAGTAGCCAACCGGACAGGGGAGGGGATCAGCCCCAGCATTTT
few,TRBJ1-1,-,TRBV10-3,CAISERVNTEAFF,TGTGCCATCAGTGAGCGAGTGAACACTGAAGCTTTCTTT
-,TRBJ1-3,-,TRBV7-9,CASSLLGSGNTIYF,TGTGCCAGCAGCTTACTAGGGTCTGGAAACACCATATATTTT
many,TRBJ1-5,-,TRBV29-1,CSVRPRENQPQHF,TGCAGCGTTCGGCCCAGGGAGAATCAGCCCCAGCATTTT
many,TRBJ2-5,TRBD2,TRBV7-2,CASSWGTSGGETQYF,TGTGCCAGCAGCTGGGGGACTAGCGGGGGAGAGACCCAGTACTTC
few,TRBJ2-1,-,TRBV29-1,CSVSPLSTGRKYNEQFF,TGCAGCGTTTCCCCCCTATCAACAGGGCGAAAGTACAATGAGCAGTTCTTC
few,TRBJ2-6,TRBD1,TRBV2,CASSGDRSGANVLTF,TGTGCCAGCAGCGGGGACAGATCTGGGGCCAACGTCCTGACTTTC
many,TRBJ2-5,TRBD1,TRBV25-1,CASLDPGQGEETQYF,TGTGCCAGCCTGGATCCGGGACAGGGGGAAGAGACCCAGTACTTC
few,TRBJ1-2,TRBD1,TRBV6-5,CASITPGTGGGGYTF,TGTGCCAGCATTACCCCCGGGACAGGGGGCGGTGGCTACACCTTC
few,TRBJ2-3,-,TRBV6-5,CASSYSDNQDTQYF,TGTGCCAGCAGTTACTCGGACAATCAAGATACGCAGTATTTT
few,TRBJ2-1,TRBD2,TRBV20-1,CSASSPSGWHVEQFF,TGCAGTGCTAGCTCCCCTAGCGGGTGGCACGTTGAGCAGTTCTTC
-,TRBJ2-1,-,TRBV5-4,CASSGDRGAYNEQFF,TGTGCCAGCAGCGGCGACAGAGGTGCCTACAATGAGCAGTTCTTC
few,TRBJ1-1,-,TRBV7-3,CASRKGMNTEAFF,TGTGCCAGCCGAAAGGGCATGAACACTGAAGCTTTCTTT
few,TRBJ2-1,TRBD2,TRBV14,CASSQPPGLAGGPVYNEQFF,TGTGCCAGCAGCCAACCACCGGGACTAGCGGGAGGGCCCGTCTACAATGAGCAGTTCTTC
few,TRBJ1-5,-,TRBV5-5,CASRGSGNQPQHF,TGTGCCAGCAGGGGATCGGGCAATCAGCCCCAGCATTTT
many,TRBJ2-1,TRBD1,TRBV2,CASSGQGSYNEQFF,TGTGCCAGCAGTGGACAGGGGTCTTACAATGAGCAGTTCTTC
-,TRBJ2-1,TRBD2,TRBV6-2/TRBV6-3,CASRPGLAPNEQFF,TGTGCCAGCAGACCAGGACTAGCCCCCAATGAGCAGTTCTTC
many,TRBJ2-5,-,TRBV19,CASSIGQGIQETQYF,TGTGCCAGTAGTATAGGGCAGGGGATACAAGAGACCCAGTACTTC
many,TRBJ2-7,-,TRBV15,CATSRADFIYEQYF,TGTGCCACCAGCAGAGCTGACTTCATCTACGAGCAGTACTTC
-,TRBJ1-1,TRBD1,TRBV6-1,CASRDRLNTEAFF,TGTGCCAGCAGGGACAGGCTGAACACTGAAGCTTTCTTT
many,TRBJ2-2,TRBD1,TRBV9,CASSVATGANTGELFF,TGTGCCAGCAGCGTAGCTACAGGGGCGAACACCGGGGAGCTGTTTTTT
many,TRBJ1-5,-,TRBV7-2,CASSLFWQGNQPQHF,TGTGCCAGCAGCTTATTCTGGCAGGGCAATCAGCCCCAGCATTTT
once,TRBJ2-2,-,TRBV5-6,CASSFGLGRANTGELFF,TGTGCCAGCAGCTTTGGTTTGGGCAGGGCGAACACCGGGGAGCTGTTTTTT
many,TRBJ2-3,TRBD1,TRBV5-4,CASSFQGEDTQYF,TGTGCCAGCAGCTTCCAGGGGGAAGATACGCAGTATTTT
-,TRBJ2-7,-,TRBV12-2,CASRFPDRDHEQYF,TGTGCAAGTCGCTTCCCGGACAGGGACCACGAGCAGTACTTC
many,TRBJ1-5,-,TRBV11-3,CASSLFVGQPQHF,TGTGCCAGCAGCCTCTTCGTAGGTCAGCCCCAGCATTTT
many,TRBJ2-1,TRBD1,TRBV6-4,CASSEGTAYNEQFF,TGTGCCAGCAGTGAGGGGACAGCCTACAATGAGCAGTTCTTC
few,TRBJ2-7,-,TRBV29-1,CSVSRDTGQQYF,TGCAGCGTCTCCCGGGACACCGGACAGCAGTACTTC
many,TRBJ2-1,-,TRBV11-3,CASSLSTGPYNEQFF,TGTGCCAGCAGCTTATCTACAGGGCCTTACAATGAGCAGTTCTTC
many,TRBJ2-5,TRBD2,TRBV20-1,CSGTSGGYQETQYF,TGCAGTGGGACTAGCGGGGGGTACCAAGAGACCCAGTACTTC
few,TRBJ2-7,TRBD2,TRBV20-1,CSARKGSGSLLRLSYF,TGCAGTGCCCGCAAGGGGAGCGGGAGCCTCCTACGGCTCAGCTACTTC
-,TRBJ2-5,-,TRBV4-1,CASSLVLGIETQYF,TGCGCCAGCAGCCTTGTACTAGGGATAGAGACCCAGTACTTC
many,TRBJ1-4,-,TRBV6-5,CASSYSSLVGGTEKLFF,TGTGCCAGCAGTTACTCGTCTTTGGTCGGAGGGACCGAAAAACTGTTTTTT
-,TRBJ2-1,-,TRBV11-3,CASSPLSVGTNEQFF,TGTGCCAGCAGCCCTCTGAGCGTGGGCACCAATGAGCAGTTCTTC
-,TRBJ2-7,TRBD2,TRBV20-1,CSARVRVPGLASYEQYF,TGCAGTGCTAGAGTTCGAGTACCGGGACTAGCGAGCTACGAGCAGTACTTC
many,TRBJ2-7,-,TRBV29-1,CSVEGGWPEIEQYF,TGCAGCGTTGAAGGCGGGTGGCCCGAAATAGAGCAGTACTTC